Listed here are 30 T cell receptor beta chains from one sample, sequenced in a study of cytomegalovirus exposure and HLA in healthy donors. The PCR made use of 60 Vbeta and 13 Jbeta primers. Using immunoSEQ multiplex PCR, the repertoire was profiled, and TCRdb retains in-frame clones only, with some absent. The profile shows 200,000 or so clones, roughly 70% of them singletons. What was sequenced was PBMCs. Source of these receptors: a man aged 40-49 years in good health and CMV-seropositive.

This chain links TRBV28 with TRBJ1-5; the D gene is possibly TRBD1 (6 bases). The germline gives CDR1 MDHEN, CDR2 SYDVKM. CDR3 size: 17 residues. V lost 2 bases, J lost 3 bases, and 17 bases lay in between. The chain's CDR3 is CASSLDRGAGHNQPQHF. The DNA for the CDR3 is TGTGCCAGCAGTTTAGATCGGGGGGCCGGGCACAATCAGCCCCAGCATTTT.

This chain links TRBV5-1 with TRBJ2-5; 7 nucleotides match TRBD1. The end of the DNA aligns better with TRBJ2-7, so the J call may be wrong. This CDR3 spans 13 amino acids. Germline CDR1 SGHRS, CDR2 YFSETQ. The CDR3, as DNA: TGCGCCAGCGTCGGACAGGTACCCTACGAGCAGTACTTC. Translated: CASVGQVPYEQYF.

J is TRBJ2-7 and V is TRBV9; D gene uncertain. V lost 2 bases and J lost 3, with 9 bases in between. The CDR3 contains 13 residues. The germline CDR1 and CDR2 sequences are SGDLS and YYNGEE. CDR3 protein: CASSVSVHYEQYF. CDR3 in DNA: TGTGCCAGCAGCGTCTCGGTCCACTACGAGCAGTACTTC.

The chain is built from TRBV4-1 and TRBJ2-3, with a tentative D call TRBD1 (6 bases). Trimming cost V 0 bases and J 6 bases, with 13 bases left between them. Germline V gene sequence: CDR1 MGHRA, CDR2 YSYEKL. This CDR3 has 15 residues. The DNA of the CDR3 is TGCGCCAGCAGCCAAGACAGGGGCTTGGGGGATACGCAGTATTTT. Protein sequence: CASSQDRGLGDTQYF.

The chain couples TRBV6-4 to TRBJ1-1; D call uncertain. The length of the CDR3 is 11 residues. CDR1 is MRHNA and CDR2 is SNTAGT in the germline V gene. V shed 4 bases and J shed 4 bases, with 4 bases lying between them. CDR3 nucleotide sequence: TGTGCCAGCAGTGCGGGCACTGAAGCTTTCTTT. Encoded protein: CASSAGTEAFF.

This rearrangement joins TRBV5-1 to TRBJ2-3; TRBD2 might be the D (6 bases). The CDR3 is made up of 15 amino acids. The V and J ends lost 0 bases and 0 bases respectively, with 8 bases between them. In germline, CDR1 is SGHRS, CDR2 YFSETQ. CDR3 in amino acids: CASSLAAGSTDTQYF. CDR3 DNA: TGCGCCAGCAGCTTGGCGGCGGGGAGCACAGATACGCAGTATTTT.

This sequence joins TRBV7-7 and TRBJ2-1; D not certain. Trimming removed 0 bases from V and 5 bases from J, with 5 bases in between. Germline-derived CDR1 and CDR2 are SSHAT and FNYEAQ (reference sequence). CDR3 size: 13 residues. The CDR3 is CASSLATNNEQFF. The CDR3 region has the DNA TGTGCCAGCAGCTTAGCAACAAACAATGAGCAGTTCTTC.

J is TRBJ1-5 and V is TRBV9; maybe TRBD1 (6 bases). This CDR3 has 15 amino acids. Germline CDR1 and CDR2: SGDLS and YYNGEE. V was shortened by 0 bases and J by 7 bases, with 14 bases between the two germline ends. The CDR3 protein is CASSVGGGRGQPQHF. The CDR3 region has the DNA TGTGCCAGCAGCGTAGGAGGGGGACGAGGGCAGCCCCAGCATTTT.

This clone has more than one count but fewer than ten. The rearrangement links TRBV2 to TRBJ2-7, with D tentatively TRBD1 (6 bases). The CDR3 consists of 17 residues. V was cut by 6 bases and J by 1 base, with 22 bases left in between. Germline values: CDR1 SNHLY, CDR2 FYNNEI. In nucleotides, the CDR3 is TGTGCCAGCAGCGCTCGGGACATAAGCCTGGGTTCCTACGAGCAGTACTTC. Its protein is CASSARDISLGSYEQYF.

The J gene is TRBJ2-1, the V gene TRBV28, with a weak D call TRBD2 (6 bases). The CDR3 contains 16 residues. V was cut by 6 bases and J by 5 bases, with 20 bases left in between. Germline loops: CDR1 MDHEN, CDR2 SYDVKM. The DNA of the CDR3 is TGTGCCAGCAGCTCAGACCCGGGACTTGTAAACAATGAGCAGTTCTTC. Its translation: CASSSDPGLVNNEQFF.

The sample holds a few counts of this clone. The chain has TRBV2 and TRBJ2-1; 12 nucleotides align to TRBD2. The germline gives CDR1 SNHLY, CDR2 FYNNEI. This CDR3 region has 15 residues. Losses at the gene ends were 2 bases for V and 7 bases for J; bases not matched to a gene: 3. The CDR3 loop reads CASSERLAGGNEQFF. The DNA for the CDR3 is TGTGCCAGCAGTGAAAGGCTAGCGGGGGGGAATGAGCAGTTCTTC.

This clone has just a few counts. The genes are TRBV30 and TRBJ2-4; D may be TRBD2 (6 bases). Per germline, CDR1 GTSNPN and CDR2 SVGIG (reference sequence). CDR3 length equals 17 residues. Trimming removed 3 bases at V and 5 bases at J, with 23 bases between. The CDR3 DNA reads as TGTGCCTGGAGCTGGGAGGTCGGGAAGCAGGGAGAAAACATTCAGTACTTC. Protein sequence: CAWSWEVGKQGENIQYF.

V gene TRBV7-9 combines with J gene TRBJ2-2; no clear D. CDR3 length equals 16 residues. Germline V CDR1 and CDR2: SEHNR, FQNEAQ (reference sequence). V was cut by 5 bases and J by 4 bases, with 17 bases left in between. The CDR3 reads CASSRRMAAITGELFF. CDR3 sequence (DNA): TGTGCCAGCAGCCGCCGTATGGCAGCGATCACCGGGGAGCTGTTTTTT.

This clone is a singleton in its sample. The V call is TRBV10-2, the J call TRBJ2-2; tentatively, D is TRBD1 (6 bases). This CDR3 is 14 amino acids long. V was clipped by 7 bases and J by 6 bases, with 15 bases between them. CDR1 WSHSY and CDR2 SAAADI come from the germline V gene. The CDR3 DNA follows: TGCGCCAGCACTATTTCAGGGGTGGCCGGGGAGCTGTTTTTT. Amino acid sequence: CASTISGVAGELFF.

This chain uses TRBV5-4 with TRBJ2-1; 8 nucleotides line up with TRBD1. The V gene end was trimmed by 2 bases and the J gene end by 8 bases; junction bases not matched to a gene: 6. Germline CDR1 reads SGHNT; CDR2 reads YYREEE (reference sequence). This CDR3 spans 14 amino acids. The CDR3 loop reads CASSFRDRGDEQFF. The CDR3 DNA reads as TGTGCCAGCAGCTTTCGAGACAGGGGCGATGAGCAGTTCTTC.

This clone appeared once. CDR3 sequence: CASSLTRGPGEKLFF. DNA for the CDR3: TGTGCCAGCAGCCTAACCAGGGGACCGGGGGAAAAACTGTTTTTT. The J gene is TRBJ1-4, the V gene TRBV7-2; a possible D gene is TRBD1 (6 bases). The CDR3 is made up of 15 amino acids. Germline V lookup: CDR1 SGHTA, CDR2 FQGNSA. The ends were cut back, 5 bases at V and 8 bases at J, with 18 bases in the middle.

This chain uses TRBV6-5 with TRBJ2-7; perhaps TRBD2 as D (6 bases). The V end lost 4 bases, the J end lost 6 bases, and 13 bases lay between the germline ends. This CDR3 is 13 amino acids long. CDR1 is MNHEY and CDR2 is SVGAGI in the germline V gene. The chain's CDR3 is CASSLRDLGEQYF. CDR3 coding DNA: TGTGCCAGCAGTTTAAGGGACTTGGGCGAGCAGTACTTC.

The chain joins TRBV28 to TRBJ2-3; D gene ambiguous. CDR3 length: 12 amino acids. V gave up 6 bases and J gave up 1 base, with 5 bases separating them. The germline V gene has CDR1 MDHEN and CDR2 SYDVKM. CDR3 coding DNA: TGTGCCAGCAGCCTTCGCACAGATACGCAGTATTTT. It codes for CASSLRTDTQYF.

This clone is a singleton in its sample. This chain connects TRBV6-5 to TRBJ1-1; TRBD1 agrees at 8 bases. This CDR3 is built from 14 residues. V gave up 0 bases and J gave up 6 bases; unmatched junction bases: 3. CDR1 is MNHEY and CDR2 is SVGAGI in the germline V gene. The CDR3 reads CASSYSLDRAEAFF. The CDR3 DNA reads as TGTGCCAGCAGTTACTCCCTGGACAGGGCTGAAGCTTTCTTT.

This CDR3 reads CASSSGAGGNTEAFF. The CDR3 DNA is TGCGCCAGCAGTTCAGGGGCGGGTGGGAACACTGAAGCTTTCTTT. This sequence joins TRBV5-1 and TRBJ1-1, with a possible D match to TRBD1 (6 bases). V lost 5 bases to trimming and J lost 1 base, with 15 bases between them. The germline gives CDR1 SGHRS, CDR2 YFSETQ. The CDR3 spans 15 residues. The full variable domain, completed using reference TRBV5-1 and TRBJ1-1, is KAGVTQTPRYLIKTRGQQVTLSCSPISGHRSVSWYQQTPGQGLQFLFEYFSETQRNKGNFPGRFSGRQFSNSRSEMNVSTLELGDSALYLCASSSGAGGNTEAFFGQGTRLTVV.

CDR3 coding DNA: TGCGCCAGCAGCTTGGCCATAGGGGCTTTAGCCCTACAAGAGACCCAGTACTTC. This codes for CASSLAIGALALQETQYF. This chain links TRBV5-1 with TRBJ2-5, with TRBD1 as a possible D gene (5 bases). The germline V gene has CDR1 SGHRS and CDR2 YFSETQ. The CDR3 covers 18 residues. Trimming took off 0 bases at V and 2 bases at J, with 20 bases between the two ends. Full variable domain (rest looked up from reference TRBV5-1 and TRBJ2-5): KAGVTQTPRYLIKTRGQQVTLSCSPISGHRSVSWYQQTPGQGLQFLFEYFSETQRNKGNFPGRFSGRQFSNSRSEMNVSTLELGDSALYLCASSLAIGALALQETQYFGPGTRLLVL.

The gene calls are TRBV20-1 and TRBJ2-1; perhaps TRBD1 as D (6 bases). V lost 1 base and J 15 bases, leaving 13 bases between the germline ends. Germline values: CDR1 DFQATT, CDR2 SNEGSKA (reference sequence). CDR3 length: 11 residues. The CDR3 reads CSARAGHGPFF. CDR3 sequence (DNA): TGCAGTGCTAGAGCGGGACACGGGCCGTTCTTC.

The chain couples TRBV4-1 to TRBJ2-5, with TRBD2 matching over 9 bases. V lost 3 bases, J lost 5 bases, and 4 bases stayed unmatched. Germline CDR1 reads MGHRA; CDR2 reads YSYEKL. The CDR3 runs to 14 residues. The CDR3 region has the DNA TGCGCCAGCAGCCAGGCGGGGGGGCGGGAGACCCAGTACTTC. Protein product: CASSQAGGRETQYF.

V usage is TRBV7-2 and J usage is TRBJ2-3; weak D call: TRBD2 (6 bases). Germline-derived CDR1 and CDR2 are SGHTA and FQGNSA. CDR3 length equals 16 residues. V lost 3 bases to trimming and J lost 0 bases, with 13 bases between them. The CDR3 reads CASSFLGGTSTDTQYF. The CDR3 nucleotides are TGTGCCAGCAGCTTTTTAGGCGGGACTAGCACAGATACGCAGTATTTT.

The V call is TRBV6-5, the J call TRBJ2-2; 8 bases map to TRBD1. Looked up from germline, CDR1 is MNHEY and CDR2 is SVGAGI. V was pared by 7 bases and J by 6 bases, with 7 bases of the junction left unmatched. The CDR3 sequence is 14 residues long. In nucleotides, the CDR3 is TGTGCCAGCACCCTGACAGGGGAGGCCGGGGAGCTGTTTTTT. It translates to CASTLTGEAGELFF.

V and J are TRBV4-2 and TRBJ1-2, with TRBD1 as a possible D gene (5 bases). The CDR3 sequence is 15 residues long. The germline V and J ends were trimmed by 4 bases and 4 bases, with 16 bases remaining between them. Looked up from germline, CDR1 is LGHNA and CDR2 is YNFKEQ. CDR3 nucleotide sequence: TGTGCCAGCAGCCCAGCCTGGGGGGAGGCCTATGGCTACACCTTC. Encoded protein: CASSPAWGEAYGYTF.

This chain uses TRBV29-1 with TRBJ2-7; 9 bases are a match to TRBD2. The V gene's germline CDR1 is SQVTM and CDR2 ANQGSEA. The CDR3 extends over 14 amino acids. J gave up 6 bases and V 4 bases, and 10 bases lay outside the gene matches. CDR3 sequence: CSVVVASGVREQYF. The CDR3 DNA follows: TGCAGCGTTGTCGTAGCTAGCGGGGTCCGCGAGCAGTACTTC.

Concerning this clone: Mismatch with germline at one junction end may stem from a read error. V usage is TRBV7-9 and J usage is TRBJ1-1; unclear D gene. CDR1 SEHNR and CDR2 FQNEAQ come from the germline V gene (reference sequence). The CDR3 contains 14 residues. CDR3 sequence reads: CARSLPEPNTEAFF. The CDR3 region has the DNA TGTGCCCGCAGCTTGCCAGAACCGAACACTGAAGCTTTCTTT.

V is TRBV9 and J is TRBJ1-2; no firm D call. The CDR3 is 13 residues long. Trimming pared 5 bases from V and 0 bases from J, leaving 8 bases between. Germline V gene lookup returns CDR1 SGDLS and CDR2 YYNGEE. This CDR3 is CASRSRANYGYTF. DNA for the CDR3: TGTGCCAGCAGAAGTAGAGCTAACTATGGCTACACCTTC.

The V and J genes are TRBV5-4 and TRBJ2-5; weak D call: TRBD2 (5 bases). Deletions cut 0 bases from V and 5 bases from J, with 8 bases between. The CDR3 covers 13 residues. Germline CDR1 SGHNT, CDR2 YYREEE (reference sequence). CDR3 residues: CASSLVPGETQYF. The DNA for the CDR3 is TGTGCCAGCAGCTTGGTACCGGGGGAGACCCAGTACTTC.